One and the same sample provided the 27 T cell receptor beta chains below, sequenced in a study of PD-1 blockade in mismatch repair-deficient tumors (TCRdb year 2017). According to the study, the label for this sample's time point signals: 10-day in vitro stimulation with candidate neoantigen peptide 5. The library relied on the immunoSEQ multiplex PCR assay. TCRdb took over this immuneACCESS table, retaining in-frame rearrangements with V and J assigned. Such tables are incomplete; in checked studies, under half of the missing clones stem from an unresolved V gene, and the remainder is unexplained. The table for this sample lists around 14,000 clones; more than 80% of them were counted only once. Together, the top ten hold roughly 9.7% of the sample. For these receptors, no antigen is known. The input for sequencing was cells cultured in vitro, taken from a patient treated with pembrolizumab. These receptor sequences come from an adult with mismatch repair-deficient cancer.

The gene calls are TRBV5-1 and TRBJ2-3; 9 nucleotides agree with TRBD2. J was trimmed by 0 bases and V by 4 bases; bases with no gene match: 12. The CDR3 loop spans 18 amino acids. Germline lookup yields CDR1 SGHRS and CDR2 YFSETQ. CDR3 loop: CASSLGTSGPPSTDTQYF. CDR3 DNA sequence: TGCGCCAGCAGCCTGGGAACTAGCGGGCCCCCTAGCACAGATACGCAGTATTTT.

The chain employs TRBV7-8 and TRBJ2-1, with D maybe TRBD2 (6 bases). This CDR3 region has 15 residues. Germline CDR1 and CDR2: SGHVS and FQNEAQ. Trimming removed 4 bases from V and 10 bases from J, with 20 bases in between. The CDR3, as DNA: TGTGCCAGCAGCTGGATAGCGGACCTCTTTTCAGAGCAGTTCTTC. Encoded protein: CASSWIADLFSEQFF.

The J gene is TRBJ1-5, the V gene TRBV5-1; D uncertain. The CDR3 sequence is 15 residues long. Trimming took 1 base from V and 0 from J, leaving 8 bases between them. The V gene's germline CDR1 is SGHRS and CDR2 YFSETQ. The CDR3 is CASSLSGYSNQPQHF. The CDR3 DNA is TGCGCCAGCAGCTTGTCGGGGTATAGCAATCAGCCCCAGCATTTT.

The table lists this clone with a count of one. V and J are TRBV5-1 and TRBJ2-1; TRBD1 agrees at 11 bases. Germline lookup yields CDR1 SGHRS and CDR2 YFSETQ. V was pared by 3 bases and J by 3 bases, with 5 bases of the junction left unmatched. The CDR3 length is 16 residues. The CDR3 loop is CASSSGTGGFYNEQFF. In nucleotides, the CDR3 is TGCGCCAGCAGCTCCGGGACAGGGGGTTTCTACAATGAGCAGTTCTTC.

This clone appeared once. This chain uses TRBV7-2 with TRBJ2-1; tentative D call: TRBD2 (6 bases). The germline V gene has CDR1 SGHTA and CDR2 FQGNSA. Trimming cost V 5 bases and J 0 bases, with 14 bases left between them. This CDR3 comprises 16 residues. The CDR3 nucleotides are TGTGCCAGCAGCCCGTGGGTAGCGGACTCCTACAATGAGCAGTTCTTC. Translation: CASSPWVADSYNEQFF.

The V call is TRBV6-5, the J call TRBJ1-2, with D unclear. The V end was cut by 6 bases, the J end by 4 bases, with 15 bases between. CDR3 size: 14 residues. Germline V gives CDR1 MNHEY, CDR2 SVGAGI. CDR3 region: CASSPPGGGYGYTF. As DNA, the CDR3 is TGTGCCAGCAGCCCCCCGGGTGGAGGCTATGGCTACACCTTC.

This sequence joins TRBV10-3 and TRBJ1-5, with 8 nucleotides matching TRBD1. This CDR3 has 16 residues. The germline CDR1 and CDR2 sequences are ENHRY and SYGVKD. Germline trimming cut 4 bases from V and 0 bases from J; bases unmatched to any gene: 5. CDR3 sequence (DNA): TGTGCCATCAGTGGGGGGACAGGAGGTAGCAATCAGCCCCAGCATTTT. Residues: CAISGGTGGSNQPQHF.

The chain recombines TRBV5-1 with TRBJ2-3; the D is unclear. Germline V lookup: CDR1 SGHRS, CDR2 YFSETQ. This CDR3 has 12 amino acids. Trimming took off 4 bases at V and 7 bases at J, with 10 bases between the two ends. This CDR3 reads CASSQDHNTQYF. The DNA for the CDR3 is TGCGCCAGCAGCCAGGACCATAATACGCAGTATTTT.

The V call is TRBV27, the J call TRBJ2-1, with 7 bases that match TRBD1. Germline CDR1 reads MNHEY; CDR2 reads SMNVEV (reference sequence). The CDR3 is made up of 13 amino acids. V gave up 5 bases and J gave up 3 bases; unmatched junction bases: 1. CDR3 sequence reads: CASSGQDYNEQFF. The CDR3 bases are TGTGCCAGCAGTGGACAGGACTACAATGAGCAGTTCTTC.

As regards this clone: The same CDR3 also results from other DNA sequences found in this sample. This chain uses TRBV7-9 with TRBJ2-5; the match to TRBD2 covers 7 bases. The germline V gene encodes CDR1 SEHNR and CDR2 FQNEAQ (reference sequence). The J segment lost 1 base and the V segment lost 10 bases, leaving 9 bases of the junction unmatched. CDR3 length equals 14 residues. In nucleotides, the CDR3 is TGTGCCATCTCTACCGGGACTATCCAAGAGACCCAGTACTTC. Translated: CAISTGTIQETQYF.

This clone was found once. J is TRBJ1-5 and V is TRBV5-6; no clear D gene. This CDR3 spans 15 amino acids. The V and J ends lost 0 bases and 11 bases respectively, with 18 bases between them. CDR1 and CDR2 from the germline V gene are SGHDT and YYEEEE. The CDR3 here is CASSLGWKDGSTQHF. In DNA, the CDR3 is TGTGCCAGCAGCTTGGGATGGAAGGATGGTTCGACCCAGCATTTT.

The CDR3 here is CASSLMRTGKRQPQHF. DNA of the CDR3: TGTGCCAGCAGCCTAATGAGGACAGGGAAACGTCAGCCCCAGCATTTT. The J gene is TRBJ1-5, the V gene TRBV7-8; 8 positions match TRBD1. Trimming cost V 5 bases and J 6 bases; bases outside gene matches: 12. The germline gives CDR1 SGHVS, CDR2 FQNEAQ. This CDR3 spans 16 amino acids.

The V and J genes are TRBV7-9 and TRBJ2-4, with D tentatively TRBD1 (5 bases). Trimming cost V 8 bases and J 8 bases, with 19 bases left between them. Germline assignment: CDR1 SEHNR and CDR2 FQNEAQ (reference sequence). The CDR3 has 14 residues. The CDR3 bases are TGTGCCAGCGCCTCGGACCGAGAAGGGGACATTCAGTACTTC. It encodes CASASDREGDIQYF.

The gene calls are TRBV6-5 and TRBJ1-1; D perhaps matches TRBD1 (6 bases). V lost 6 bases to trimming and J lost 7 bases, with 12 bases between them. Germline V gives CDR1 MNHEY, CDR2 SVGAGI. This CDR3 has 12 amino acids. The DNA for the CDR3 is TGTGCCAGCAGCCCCTCAGGGGTTGAAGCTTTCTTT. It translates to CASSPSGVEAFF.

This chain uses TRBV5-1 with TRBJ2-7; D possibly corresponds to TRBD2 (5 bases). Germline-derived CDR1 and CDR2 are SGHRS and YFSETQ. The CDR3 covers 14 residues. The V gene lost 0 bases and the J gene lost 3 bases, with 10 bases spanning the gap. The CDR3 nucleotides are TGCGCCAGCAGCTTGGCCTTAGGAGGCTACGAGCAGTACTTC. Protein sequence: CASSLALGGYEQYF. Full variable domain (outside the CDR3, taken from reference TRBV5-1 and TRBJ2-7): KAGVTQTPRYLIKTRGQQVTLSCSPISGHRSVSWYQQTPGQGLQFLFEYFSETQRNKGNFPGRFSGRQFSNSRSEMNVSTLELGDSALYLCASSLALGGYEQYFGPGTRLTVT.

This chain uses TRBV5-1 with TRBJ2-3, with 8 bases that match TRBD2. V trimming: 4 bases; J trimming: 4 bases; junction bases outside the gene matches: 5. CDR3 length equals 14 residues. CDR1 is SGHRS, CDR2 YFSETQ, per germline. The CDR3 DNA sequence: TGCGCCAGCAGCGACGCGGGAGGTTCAGATACGCAGTATTTT. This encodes CASSDAGGSDTQYF.

CDR3 nucleotide sequence: TGTGCCAGCAGCCCTTGGGGGAGAGGACCTAGCTCCTACGAGCAGTACTTC. Residues: CASSPWGRGPSSYEQYF. The V and J genes are TRBV11-2 and TRBJ2-7; D might be TRBD1 or TRBD2, each matching 5 bases. Between the trimmed V and J ends, which lost 5 bases and 0 bases, there was a span of 20 bases. Germline V gene data show CDR1 as SGHAT and CDR2 as FQNNGV. CDR3 size: 17 residues. The full variable domain, with the rest looked up from reference TRBV11-2 and TRBJ2-7, is EAGVAQSPRYKIIEKRQSVAFWCNPISGHATLYWYQQILGQGPKLLIQFQNNGVVDDSQLPKDRFSAERLKGVDSTLKIQPAKLEDSAVYLCASSPWGRGPSSYEQYFGPGTRLTVT.

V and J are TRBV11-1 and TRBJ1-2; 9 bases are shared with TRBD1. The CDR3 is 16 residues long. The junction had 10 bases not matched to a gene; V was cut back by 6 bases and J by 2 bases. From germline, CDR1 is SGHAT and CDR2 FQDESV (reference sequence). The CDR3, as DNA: TGTGCCAGCAGTCTACGACCGGGACAGGGCAACTATGGCTACACCTTC. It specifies CASSLRPGQGNYGYTF.

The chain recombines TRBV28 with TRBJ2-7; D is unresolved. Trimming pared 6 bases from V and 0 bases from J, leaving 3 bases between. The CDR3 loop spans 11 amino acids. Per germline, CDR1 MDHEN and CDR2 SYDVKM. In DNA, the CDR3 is TGTGCCAGCAGCGACTCCTACGAGCAGTACTTC. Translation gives CASSDSYEQYF.

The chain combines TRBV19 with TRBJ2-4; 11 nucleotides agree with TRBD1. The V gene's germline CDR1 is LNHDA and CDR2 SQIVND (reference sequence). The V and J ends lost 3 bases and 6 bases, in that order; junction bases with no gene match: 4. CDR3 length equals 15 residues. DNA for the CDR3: TGTGCCAGTAGTATCCCAGGGACAGGGGGAAACATTCAGTACTTC. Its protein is CASSIPGTGGNIQYF. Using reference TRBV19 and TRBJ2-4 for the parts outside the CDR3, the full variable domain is DGGITQSPKYLFRKEGQNVTLSCEQNLNHDAMYWYRQDPGQGLRLIYYSQIVNDFQKGDIAEGYSVSREKKESFPLTVTSAQKNPTAFYLCASSIPGTGGNIQYFGAGTRLSVL.

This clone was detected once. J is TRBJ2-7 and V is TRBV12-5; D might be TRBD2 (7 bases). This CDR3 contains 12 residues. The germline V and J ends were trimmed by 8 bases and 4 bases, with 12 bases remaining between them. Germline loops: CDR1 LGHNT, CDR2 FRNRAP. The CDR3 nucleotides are TGTGCTAGTTGGGGGGGGCAGTACGAGCAGTACTTC. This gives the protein CASWGGQYEQYF.

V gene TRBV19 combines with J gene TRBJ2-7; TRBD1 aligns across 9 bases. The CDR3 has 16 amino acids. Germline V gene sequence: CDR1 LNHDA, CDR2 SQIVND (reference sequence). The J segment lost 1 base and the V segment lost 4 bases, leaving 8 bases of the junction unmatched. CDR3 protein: CASSTGTGRGSYEQYF. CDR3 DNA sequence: TGTGCCAGTAGTACCGGGACAGGGAGGGGATCCTACGAGCAGTACTTC.

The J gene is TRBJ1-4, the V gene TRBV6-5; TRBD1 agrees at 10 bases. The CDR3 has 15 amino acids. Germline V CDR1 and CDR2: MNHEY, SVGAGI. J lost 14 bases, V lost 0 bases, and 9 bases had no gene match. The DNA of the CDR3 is TGTGCCAGCAGTTACTCAGGGACAGGGGAATTTTTGCTGTTTTTT. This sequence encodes CASSYSGTGEFLLFF.

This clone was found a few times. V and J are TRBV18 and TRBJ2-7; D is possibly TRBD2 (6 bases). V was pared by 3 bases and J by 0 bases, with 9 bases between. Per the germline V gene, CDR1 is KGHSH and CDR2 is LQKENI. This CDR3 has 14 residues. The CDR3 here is CASSPGTDSYEQYF. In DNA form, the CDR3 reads TGTGCCAGCTCACCTGGGACTGACTCCTACGAGCAGTACTTC. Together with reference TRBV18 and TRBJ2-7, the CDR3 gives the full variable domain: NAGVMQNPRHLVRRRGQEARLRCSPMKGHSHVYWYRQLPEEGLKFMVYLQKENIIDESGMPKERFSAEFPKEGPSILRIQQVVRGDSAAYFCASSPGTDSYEQYFGPGTRLTVT.

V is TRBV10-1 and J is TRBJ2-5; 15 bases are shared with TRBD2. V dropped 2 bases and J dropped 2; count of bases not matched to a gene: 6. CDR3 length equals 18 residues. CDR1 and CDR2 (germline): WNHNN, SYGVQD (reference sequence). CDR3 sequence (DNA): TGCGCCAGCAGTGAGGGGCCGGGACTAGCGGGAGGACAAGAGACCCAGTACTTC. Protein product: CASSEGPGLAGGQETQYF.

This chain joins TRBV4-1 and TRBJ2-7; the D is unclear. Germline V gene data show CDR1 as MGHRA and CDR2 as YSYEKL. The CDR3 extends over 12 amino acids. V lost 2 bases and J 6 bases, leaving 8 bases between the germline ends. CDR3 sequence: CASSQISGEQYF. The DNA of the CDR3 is TGCGCCAGCAGCCAAATATCGGGCGAGCAGTACTTC.

The chain's CDR3 is CSSTPGAGNTEAFF. In DNA form, the CDR3 reads TGCAGCTCTACGCCGGGTGCTGGAAACACTGAAGCTTTCTTT. The chain carries TRBV29-1 and TRBJ1-1; no clear D gene. This CDR3 has 14 amino acids. Germline V gives CDR1 SQVTM, CDR2 ANQGSEA. The ends were cut back, 8 bases at V and 2 bases at J, with 18 bases in the middle.